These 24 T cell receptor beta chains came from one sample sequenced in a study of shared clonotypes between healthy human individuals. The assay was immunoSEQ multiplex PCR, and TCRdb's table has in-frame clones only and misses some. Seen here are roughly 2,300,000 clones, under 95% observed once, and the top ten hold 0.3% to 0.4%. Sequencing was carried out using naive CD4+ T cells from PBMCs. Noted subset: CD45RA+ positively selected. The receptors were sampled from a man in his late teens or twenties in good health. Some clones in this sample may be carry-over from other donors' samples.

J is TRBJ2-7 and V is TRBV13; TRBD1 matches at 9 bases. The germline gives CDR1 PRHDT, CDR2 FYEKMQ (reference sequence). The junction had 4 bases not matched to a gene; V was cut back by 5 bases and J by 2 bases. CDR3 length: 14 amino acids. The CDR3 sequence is CASSKQGATYEQYF. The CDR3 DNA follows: TGTGCCAGCAGCAAACAGGGGGCGACCTACGAGCAGTACTTC.

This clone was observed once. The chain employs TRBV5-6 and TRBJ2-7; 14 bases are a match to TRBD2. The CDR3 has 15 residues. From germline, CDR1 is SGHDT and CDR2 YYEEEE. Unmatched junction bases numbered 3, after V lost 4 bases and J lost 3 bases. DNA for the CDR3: TGTGCCAGCAGCGGAGGGACTAGCGGGAGCTACGAGCAGTACTTC. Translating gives CASSGGTSGSYEQYF.

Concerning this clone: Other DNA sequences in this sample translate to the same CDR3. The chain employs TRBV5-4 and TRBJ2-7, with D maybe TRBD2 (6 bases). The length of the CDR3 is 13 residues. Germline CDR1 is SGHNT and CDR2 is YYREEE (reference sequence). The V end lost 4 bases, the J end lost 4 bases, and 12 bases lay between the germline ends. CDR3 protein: CASSAGQRYEQYF. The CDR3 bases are TGTGCCAGCAGCGCGGGGCAGAGATACGAGCAGTACTTC.

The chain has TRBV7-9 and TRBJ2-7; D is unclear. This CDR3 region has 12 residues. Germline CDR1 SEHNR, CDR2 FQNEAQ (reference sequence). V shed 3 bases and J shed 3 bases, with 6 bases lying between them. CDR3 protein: CASSFEVYEQYF. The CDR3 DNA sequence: TGTGCCAGCAGCTTTGAGGTCTACGAGCAGTACTTC.

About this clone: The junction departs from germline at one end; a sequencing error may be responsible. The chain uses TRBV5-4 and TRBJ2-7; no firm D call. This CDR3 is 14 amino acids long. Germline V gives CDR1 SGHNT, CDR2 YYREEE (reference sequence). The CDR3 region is CASSLDVRTYEQYF. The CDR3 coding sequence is TGTGCCAGTAGCTTGGATGTCCGAACCTACGAGCAGTACTTC.

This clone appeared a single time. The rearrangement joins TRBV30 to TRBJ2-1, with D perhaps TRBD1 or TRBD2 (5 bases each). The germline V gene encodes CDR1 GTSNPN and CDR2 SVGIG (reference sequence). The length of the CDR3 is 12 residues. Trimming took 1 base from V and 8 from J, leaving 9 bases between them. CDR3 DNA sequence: TGTGCCTGGAGTGGGGGGATCGATGAGCAGTTCTTC. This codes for CAWSGGIDEQFF.

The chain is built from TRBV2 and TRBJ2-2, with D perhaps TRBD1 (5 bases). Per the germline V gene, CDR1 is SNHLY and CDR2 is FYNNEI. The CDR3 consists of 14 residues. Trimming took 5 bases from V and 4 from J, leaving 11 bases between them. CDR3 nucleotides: TGTGCCAGCAGTTCGGACATCGGCACCGGGGAGCTGTTTTTT. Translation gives CASSSDIGTGELFF.

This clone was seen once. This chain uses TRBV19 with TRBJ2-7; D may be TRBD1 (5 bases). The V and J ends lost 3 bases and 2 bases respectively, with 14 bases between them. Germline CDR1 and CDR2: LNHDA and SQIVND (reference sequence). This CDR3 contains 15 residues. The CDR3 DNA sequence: TGTGCCAGTAGTATTAAGGGGCTATCAGCCTACGAGCAGTACTTC. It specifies CASSIKGLSAYEQYF.

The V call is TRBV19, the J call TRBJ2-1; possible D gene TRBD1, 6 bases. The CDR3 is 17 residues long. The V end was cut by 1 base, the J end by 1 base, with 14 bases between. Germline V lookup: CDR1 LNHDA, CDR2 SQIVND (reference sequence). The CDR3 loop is CASSIVGALRSYNEQFF. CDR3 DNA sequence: TGTGCCAGTAGTATAGTGGGGGCTCTCCGTTCCTACAATGAGCAGTTCTTC.

The CDR3 loop is CASSPGDRATYEQYF. CDR3 DNA sequence: TGCGCCAGCAGCCCTGGGGACAGGGCCACCTACGAGCAGTACTTC. J is TRBJ2-7 and V is TRBV5-1; 9 bases map to TRBD1. Per germline, CDR1 SGHRS and CDR2 YFSETQ. The trim removed 4 bases at V and 2 bases at J, leaving 7 bases unmatched. The CDR3 runs 15 residues.

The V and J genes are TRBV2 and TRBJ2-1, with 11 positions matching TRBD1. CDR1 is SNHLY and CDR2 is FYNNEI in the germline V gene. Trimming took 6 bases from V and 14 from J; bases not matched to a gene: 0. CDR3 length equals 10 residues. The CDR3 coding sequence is TGTGCCAGCAGGGGACAGGGGGAGTTCTTC. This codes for CASRGQGEFF.

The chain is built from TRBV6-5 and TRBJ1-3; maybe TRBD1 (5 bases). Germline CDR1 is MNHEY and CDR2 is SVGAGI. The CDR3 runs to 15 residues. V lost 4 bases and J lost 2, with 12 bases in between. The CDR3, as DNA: TGTGCCAGCAGTTTCCAGGGACTAGCTGGAAACACCATATATTTT. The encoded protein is CASSFQGLAGNTIYF.

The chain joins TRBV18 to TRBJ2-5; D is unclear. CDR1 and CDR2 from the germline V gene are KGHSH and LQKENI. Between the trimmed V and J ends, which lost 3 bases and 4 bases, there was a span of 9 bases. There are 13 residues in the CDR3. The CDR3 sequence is CASSPALGETQYF. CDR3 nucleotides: TGTGCCAGCTCACCGGCCCTAGGAGAGACCCAGTACTTC.

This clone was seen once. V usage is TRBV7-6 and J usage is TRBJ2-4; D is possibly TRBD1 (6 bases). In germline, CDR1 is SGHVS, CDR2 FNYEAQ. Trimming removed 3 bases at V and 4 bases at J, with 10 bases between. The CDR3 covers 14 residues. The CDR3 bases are TGTGCCAGCAGCTTGGCAGGGGCGAAAAACATTCAGTACTTC. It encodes CASSLAGAKNIQYF.

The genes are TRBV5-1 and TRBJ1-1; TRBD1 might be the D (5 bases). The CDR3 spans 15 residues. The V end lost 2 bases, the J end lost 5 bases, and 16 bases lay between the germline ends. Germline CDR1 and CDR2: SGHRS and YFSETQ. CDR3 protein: CASSFDGGGGTEAFF. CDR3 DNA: TGCGCCAGCAGCTTCGATGGGGGAGGTGGAACTGAAGCTTTCTTT.

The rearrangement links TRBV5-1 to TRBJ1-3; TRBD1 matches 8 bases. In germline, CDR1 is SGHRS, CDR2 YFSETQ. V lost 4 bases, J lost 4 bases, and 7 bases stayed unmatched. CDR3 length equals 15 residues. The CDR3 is CASSATTGVGNTIYF. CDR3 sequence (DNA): TGCGCCAGCAGCGCCACGACAGGGGTCGGAAACACCATATATTTT.

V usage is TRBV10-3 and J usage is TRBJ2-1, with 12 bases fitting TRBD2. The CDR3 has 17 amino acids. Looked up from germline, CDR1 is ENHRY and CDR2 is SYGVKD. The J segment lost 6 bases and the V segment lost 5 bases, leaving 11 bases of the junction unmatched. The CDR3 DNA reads TGTGCCATCAGTACCATAGGGGCTAGCGGGAGGGGCAATGAGCAGTTCTTC. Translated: CAISTIGASGRGNEQFF.

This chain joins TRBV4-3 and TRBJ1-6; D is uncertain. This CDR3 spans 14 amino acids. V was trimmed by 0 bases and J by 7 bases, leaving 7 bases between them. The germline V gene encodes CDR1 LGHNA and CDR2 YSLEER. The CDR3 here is CASSQDFGNSPLHF. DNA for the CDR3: TGCGCCAGCAGCCAAGATTTTGGGAATTCACCCCTCCACTTT.

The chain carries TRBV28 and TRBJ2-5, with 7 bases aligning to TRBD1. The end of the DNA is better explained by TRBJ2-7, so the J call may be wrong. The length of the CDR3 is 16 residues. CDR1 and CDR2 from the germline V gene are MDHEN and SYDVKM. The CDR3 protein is CASSPAGTASSYEQYF. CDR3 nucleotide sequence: TGTGCCAGCAGCCCTGCCGGGACAGCAAGCTCCTACGAGCAGTACTTC.

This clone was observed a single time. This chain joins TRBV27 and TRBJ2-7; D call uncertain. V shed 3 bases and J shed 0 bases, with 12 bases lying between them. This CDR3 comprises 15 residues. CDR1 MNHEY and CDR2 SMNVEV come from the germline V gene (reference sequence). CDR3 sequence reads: CASSFGGLSSYEQYF. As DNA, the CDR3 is TGTGCCAGCAGTTTTGGTGGGTTGAGCTCCTACGAGCAGTACTTC.

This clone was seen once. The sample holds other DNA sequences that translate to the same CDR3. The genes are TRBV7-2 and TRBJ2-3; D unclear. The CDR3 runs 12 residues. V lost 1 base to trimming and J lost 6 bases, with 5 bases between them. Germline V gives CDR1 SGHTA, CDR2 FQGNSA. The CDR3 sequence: CASSLVRDTQYF. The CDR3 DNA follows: TGTGCCAGCAGCTTAGTAAGGGATACGCAGTATTTT.

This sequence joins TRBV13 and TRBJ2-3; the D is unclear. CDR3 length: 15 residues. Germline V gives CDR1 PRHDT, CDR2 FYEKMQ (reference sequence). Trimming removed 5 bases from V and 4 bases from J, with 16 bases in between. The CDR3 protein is CASSPRVSGADTQYF. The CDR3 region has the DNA TGTGCCAGCAGCCCCCGGGTCTCTGGGGCAGATACGCAGTATTTT.

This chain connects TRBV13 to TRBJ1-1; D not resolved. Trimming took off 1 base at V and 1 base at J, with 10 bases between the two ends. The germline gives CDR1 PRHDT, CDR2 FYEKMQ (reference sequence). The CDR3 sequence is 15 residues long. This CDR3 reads CASSLVALRNTEAFF. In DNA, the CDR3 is TGTGCCAGCAGCTTAGTAGCGCTTCGGAACACTGAAGCTTTCTTT.

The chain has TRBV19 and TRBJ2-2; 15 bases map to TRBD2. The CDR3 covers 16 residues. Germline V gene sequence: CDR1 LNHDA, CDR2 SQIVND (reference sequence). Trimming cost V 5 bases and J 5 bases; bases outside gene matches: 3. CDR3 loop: CASSYGLAGGTGELFF. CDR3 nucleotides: TGTGCCAGTAGTTACGGACTAGCGGGAGGGACCGGGGAGCTGTTTTTT.